This TCR beta chain was profiled in a study of patients and donors after allogeneic stem cell transplantation. V lost 8 bases to trimming and J lost 2 bases, with 15 bases between them. The CDR3 consists of 15 residues. Germline V gives CDR1 SNHLY, CDR2 FYNNEI. This clonotype was observed many times. TCRdb re-analysed the RT-PCR reads in MiXCR, keeping a single row per CDR3 protein. This sample yields approximately 160,000 distinct CDR3 sequences, of which 24% are seen a single time; roughly 26% belongs to the top ten. The chain employs TRBV2 and TRBJ2-2; weak D call: TRBD2 (6 bases). This receptor was taken from a human donor who was either an allogeneic HSCT recipient or a stem cell or donor lymphocyte infusion donor (not recorded which). It is not recorded whose cells these are; they may come from a transplant donor. Sequences were obtained from blood, either unsorted or a sorted T cell fraction (not recorded which). The CDR3 loop reads CASLRDLSNTGELFF. The CDR3 region has the DNA TGTGCCAGCCTCCGGGACTTAAGCAACACCGGGGAGCTGTTTTTT.